Each of the 5 T cell receptor beta chains below was sequenced from the same sample in a study of T cell changes during pregnancy in multiple sclerosis. Generated by immunoSEQ multiplex PCR, the TCRdb table keeps only in-frame clones and is missing some. Of 55,000 to 85,000 clones listed, around 90% are singletons. The sample in question was peripheral blood, obtained after pregnancy. Every receptor here comes from a female donor with multiple sclerosis, enrolled in a pregnancy study.

V gene TRBV7-3 combines with J gene TRBJ2-2; 11 nucleotides match TRBD1. The germline V gene has CDR1 SGHTA and CDR2 FQGTGA. CDR3 size: 17 residues. Trimming at V came to 1 base and at J to 4 bases, leaving 5 bases not matched to a gene. In DNA, the CDR3 is TGTGCCAGCAGCTTAAGGTCCGGGACAGGGGGCACCGGGGAGCTGTTTTTT. It specifies CASSLRSGTGGTGELFF.

The V gene is TRBV19, the J gene TRBJ1-4; D unclear. There are 15 residues in the CDR3. Trimming pared 5 bases from V and 0 bases from J, leaving 10 bases between. From germline, CDR1 is LNHDA and CDR2 SQIVND (reference sequence). The CDR3 DNA reads TGTGCCAGTAGTCCAACAGCTGCAACTAATGAAAAACTGTTTTTT. This gives the protein CASSPTAATNEKLFF.

V usage is TRBV4-3 and J usage is TRBJ2-2; 10 nucleotides line up with TRBD2. The CDR3 runs 16 residues. V lost 0 bases, J lost 8 bases, and 6 bases stayed unmatched. The V gene's germline CDR1 is LGHNA and CDR2 YSLEER. The CDR3 sequence is CASSQEAGGLVGELFF. The CDR3 nucleotides are TGCGCCAGCAGCCAAGAAGCGGGAGGGCTTGTGGGGGAGCTGTTTTTT.

This clone was detected once. The rearrangement joins TRBV7-9 to TRBJ2-1, with D tentatively TRBD2 (5 bases). From germline, CDR1 is SEHNR and CDR2 FQNEAQ (reference sequence). V was clipped by 2 bases and J by 0 bases, with 11 bases between them. The CDR3 extends over 16 amino acids. Written as DNA, the CDR3 is TGTGCCAGCAGCTTAAACGCGGGTCGCTCCTACAATGAGCAGTTCTTC. This codes for CASSLNAGRSYNEQFF. The full variable domain, in which reference TRBV7-9 and TRBJ2-1 provide the parts outside the CDR3, is DTGVSQNPRHKITKRGQNVTFRCDPISEHNRLYWYRQTLGQGPEFLTYFQNEAQLEKSRLLSDRFSAERPKGSFSTLEIQRTEQGDSAMYLCASSLNAGRSYNEQFFGPGTRLTVL.

J is TRBJ2-7 and V is TRBV28; 8 nucleotides agree with TRBD2. Unmatched junction bases numbered 11, after V lost 2 bases and J lost 5 bases. CDR1 is MDHEN and CDR2 is SYDVKM in the germline V gene. The CDR3 spans 16 residues. The CDR3 region is CASSLGALAGGDEQYF. The CDR3 DNA reads TGTGCCAGCAGTTTAGGTGCCCTAGCGGGCGGGGACGAGCAGTACTTC.